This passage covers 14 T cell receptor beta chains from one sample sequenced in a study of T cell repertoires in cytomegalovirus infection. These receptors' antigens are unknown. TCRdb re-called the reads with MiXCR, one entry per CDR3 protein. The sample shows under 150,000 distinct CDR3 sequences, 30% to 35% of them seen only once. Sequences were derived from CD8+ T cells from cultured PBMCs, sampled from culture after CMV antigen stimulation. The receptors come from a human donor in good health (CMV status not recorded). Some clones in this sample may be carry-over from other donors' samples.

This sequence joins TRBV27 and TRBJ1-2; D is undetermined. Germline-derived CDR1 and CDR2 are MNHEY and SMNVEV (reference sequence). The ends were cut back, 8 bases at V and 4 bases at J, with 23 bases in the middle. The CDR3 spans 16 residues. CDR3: CASFGADGGGSYGYTF. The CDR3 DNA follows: TGTGCCAGCTTTGGAGCCGACGGTGGAGGATCCTATGGCTACACCTTC.

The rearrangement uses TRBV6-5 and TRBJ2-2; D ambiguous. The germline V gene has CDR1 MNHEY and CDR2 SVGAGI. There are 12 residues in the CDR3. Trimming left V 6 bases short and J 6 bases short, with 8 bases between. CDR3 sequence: CASSPGPGELFF. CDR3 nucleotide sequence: TGTGCCAGCAGCCCGGGCCCCGGGGAGCTGTTTTTT.

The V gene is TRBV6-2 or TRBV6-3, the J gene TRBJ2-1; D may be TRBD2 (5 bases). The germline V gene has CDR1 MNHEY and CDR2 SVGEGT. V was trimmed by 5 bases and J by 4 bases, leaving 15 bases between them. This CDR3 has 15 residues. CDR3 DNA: TGTGCCAGCAGTGTAACGGGCCCGGGGTACAATGAGCAGTTCTTC. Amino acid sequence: CASSVTGPGYNEQFF.

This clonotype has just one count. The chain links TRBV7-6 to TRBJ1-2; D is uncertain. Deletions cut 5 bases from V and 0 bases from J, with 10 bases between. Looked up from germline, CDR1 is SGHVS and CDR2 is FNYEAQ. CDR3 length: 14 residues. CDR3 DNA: TGTGCCAGCAGCCGAGGAGGGCCTAACTATGGCTACACCTTC. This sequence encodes CASSRGGPNYGYTF.

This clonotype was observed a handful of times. CDR3 coding DNA: TGTGCCAGCAGCTTGGGGGGTGGATCGGAGACCCAGTACTTC. Translating it yields CASSLGGGSETQYF. This chain connects TRBV5-4 to TRBJ2-5; D is unclear. This CDR3 comprises 14 residues. Germline values: CDR1 SGHNT, CDR2 YYREEE (reference sequence). Trimming took 0 bases from V and 5 from J, leaving 11 bases between them. The variable domain in full, completed from reference TRBV5-4 and TRBJ2-5, reads ETGVTQSPTHLIKTRGQQVTLRCSSQSGHNTVSWYQQALGQGPQFIFQYYREEENGRGNFPPRFSGLQFPNYSSELNVNALELDDSALYLCASSLGGGSETQYFGPGTRLLVL.

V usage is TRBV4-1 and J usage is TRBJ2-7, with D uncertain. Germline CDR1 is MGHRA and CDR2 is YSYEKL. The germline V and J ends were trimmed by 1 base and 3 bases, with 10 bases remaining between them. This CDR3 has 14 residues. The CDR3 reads CASSQALTNYEQYF. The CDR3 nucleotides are TGCGCCAGCAGCCAAGCTTTGACGAACTACGAGCAGTACTTC.

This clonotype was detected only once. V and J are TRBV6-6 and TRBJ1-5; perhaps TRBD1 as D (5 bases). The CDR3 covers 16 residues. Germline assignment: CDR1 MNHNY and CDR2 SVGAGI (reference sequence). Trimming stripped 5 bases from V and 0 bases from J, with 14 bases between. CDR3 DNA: TGTGCCAGCAGTCACATTGGACACATTAGCAATCAGCCCCAGCATTTT. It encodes CASSHIGHISNQPQHF.

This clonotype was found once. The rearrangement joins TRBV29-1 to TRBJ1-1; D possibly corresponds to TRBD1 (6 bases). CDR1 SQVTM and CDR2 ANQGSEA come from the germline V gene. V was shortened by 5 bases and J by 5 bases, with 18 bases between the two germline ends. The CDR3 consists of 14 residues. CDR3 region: CSVTHREGETEAFF. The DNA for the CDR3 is TGCAGCGTTACGCACAGGGAAGGAGAGACTGAAGCTTTCTTT.

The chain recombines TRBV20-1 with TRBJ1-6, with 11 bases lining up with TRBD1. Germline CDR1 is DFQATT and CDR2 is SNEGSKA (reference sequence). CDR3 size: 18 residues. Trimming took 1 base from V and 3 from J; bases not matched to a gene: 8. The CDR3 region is CSARGGGGQGDYNSPLHF. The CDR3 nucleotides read TGCAGTGCTAGAGGGGGGGGGGGACAGGGGGACTATAATTCACCCCTCCACTTT.

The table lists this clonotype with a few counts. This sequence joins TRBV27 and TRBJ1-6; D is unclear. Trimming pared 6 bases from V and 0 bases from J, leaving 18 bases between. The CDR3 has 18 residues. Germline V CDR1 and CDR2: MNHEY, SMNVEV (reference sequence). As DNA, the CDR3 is TGTGCCAGCAGCCCCTCTACCCGGGGAATCTCCTATAATTCACCCCTCCACTTT. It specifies CASSPSTRGISYNSPLHF.

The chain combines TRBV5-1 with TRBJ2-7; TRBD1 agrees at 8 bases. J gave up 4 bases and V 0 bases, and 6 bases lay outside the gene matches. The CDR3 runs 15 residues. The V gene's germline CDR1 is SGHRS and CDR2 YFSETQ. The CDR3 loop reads CASSLEGGQGYEQYF. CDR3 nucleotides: TGCGCCAGCAGCTTGGAGGGTGGACAGGGATACGAGCAGTACTTC.

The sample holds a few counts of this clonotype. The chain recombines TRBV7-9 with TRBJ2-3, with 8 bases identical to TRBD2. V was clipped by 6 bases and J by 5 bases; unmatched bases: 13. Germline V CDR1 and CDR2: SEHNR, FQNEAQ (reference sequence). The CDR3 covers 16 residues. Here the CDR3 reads CASRDERGRLIDTQYF. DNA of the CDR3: TGTGCCAGCAGGGATGAGCGGGGGAGGCTTATAGATACGCAGTATTTT.

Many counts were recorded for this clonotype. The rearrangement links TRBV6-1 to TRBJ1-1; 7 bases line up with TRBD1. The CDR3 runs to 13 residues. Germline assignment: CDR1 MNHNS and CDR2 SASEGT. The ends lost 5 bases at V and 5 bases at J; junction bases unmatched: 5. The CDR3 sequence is CASSKTGVTEAFF. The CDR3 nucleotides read TGTGCCAGCAGTAAAACAGGGGTGACTGAAGCTTTCTTT.

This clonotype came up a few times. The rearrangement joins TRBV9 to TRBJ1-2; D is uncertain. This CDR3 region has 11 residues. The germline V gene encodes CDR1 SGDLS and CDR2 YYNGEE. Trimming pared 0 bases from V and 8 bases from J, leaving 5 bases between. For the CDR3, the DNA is TGTGCCAGCAGCGTAGAAGACGGCTACACCTTC. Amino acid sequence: CASSVEDGYTF.